What follows describes a single TCR beta chain. Profiled with immunoSEQ multiplex PCR; TCRdb holds only in-frame clones, not every one. This repertoire shows some 110,000 clones, 80% to 85% found once; its top ten account for under 4%. CDR1 and CDR2 (germline): SGHVS, FQNEAQ. The CDR3 extends over 14 amino acids. The ends were cut back, 3 bases at V and 8 bases at J, with 13 bases in the middle. The sample originates from a study of blood T cell repertoires in COVID-19. At the level of the study: Italy, Spain and the United States were the sources of the convalescent and acute COVID-19 samples. The analysed material was cDNA or gDNA that came from T cells, B-cell-depleted T cells, or PBMCs.

This receptor was obtained from a woman in her 30s who had recovered from COVID-19. Material: PBMCs or T cells enriched from blood (not recorded which). The chain carries TRBV7-8 and TRBJ1-4, with D perhaps matching TRBD1 (5 bases). The CDR3 region has the DNA TGTGCCAGCAGCTTGGTAACAGGAGGGGAAAAACTGTTTTTT. This encodes CASSLVTGGEKLFF.